This TCR beta chain is drawn from a study of blood T cell repertoires in COVID-19. Sequencing was performed with immunoSEQ multiplex PCR; in TCRdb, only in-frame clones are kept and a portion is missing. The repertoire includes 200,000 to 250,000 clones, under 95% of them detected once, and more than 0.95% sits in the top ten. V was shortened by 6 bases and J by 12 bases, with 17 bases between the two germline ends. CDR1 is SEHNR, CDR2 FQNEAQ, per germline (reference sequence). The length of the CDR3 is 12 residues. The sequence came from a man aged 25 to 40 with acute or convalescent COVID-19. Sequencing used peripheral blood. The chain joins TRBV7-9 to TRBJ1-1; D unclear. The CDR3 nucleotides read TGTGCCAGCAGATATCAAGATCGGCGGACTTTCTTT. This encodes CASRYQDRRTFF.